These T cell receptor beta chains were read from a single sample in a study of blood T cell repertoires in COVID-19. The method was immunoSEQ multiplex PCR; TCRdb's version includes in-frame clones alone and lacks a portion of them. Of 55,000 to 85,000 clones listed, 70% to 75% are singletons. Source material: peripheral blood. Source of these receptors: a man aged 60-69 years with acute or convalescent COVID-19. The CDR3 runs from the conserved cysteine through the conserved F or W. Fields, in order: D gene, V gene, clone size, J gene, CDR3 DNA, CDR3 protein. The D gene is left open where the match is weak. Rows give clone size only sometimes, using once, few, many, or a class for an expanded clone.

TRBD2	TRBV19	once	TRBJ2-3	TGTGCCAGTAGTTTCGGACTAGCCCCGCGCACAGATACGCAGTATTTT	CASSFGLAPRTDTQYF
-	TRBV6-6	-	TRBJ2-1	TGTGCCAGCAGTTCCCATAGCGGTTATTACAATGAGCAGTTCTTC	CASSSHSGYYNEQFF
-	TRBV5-4	-	TRBJ1-6	TGTGCCAGCAGCGGATCCGGGACAATCAATTCACCCCTCCACTTT	CASSGSGTINSPLHF
TRBD1	TRBV6-5	few	TRBJ1-6	TGTGCCAGCAGCGTTGACAGGGCACGTTCACCCCTCCACTTT	CASSVDRARSPLHF
-	TRBV6-5	few	TRBJ1-1	TGTGTCACCAGGAAGGCGATTCAGGTCAACACTGAAGCTTTCTTT	CVTRKAIQVNTEAFF
-	TRBV5-8	-	TRBJ2-7	TGTGCCAGCAGCTTGAGGGGAAGGAACGAGCAGTACTTC	CASSLRGRNEQYF
-	TRBV10-3	-	TRBJ2-1	TGTGCCATCAGTGAGCGAGGCAATGAGCAGTTCTTC	CAISERGNEQFF
TRBD2	TRBV3-1/TRBV3-2	-	TRBJ2-7	TGTGCCAGCAGCCAGAGGGGCAGCGGGAAAGAGTACTTC	CASSQRGSGKEYF
-	TRBV5-4	-	TRBJ2-1	TGTGCCAGCAGCTTGGACTTGCTTAGTGAGCAGTTCTTC	CASSLDLLSEQFF
-	TRBV19	-	TRBJ2-3	TGTGCCAGTAGTATTCAGGTACAAAGCACAGATACGCAGTATTTT	CASSIQVQSTDTQYF
TRBD1	TRBV2	many	TRBJ2-5	TGTGCCAGCAGCGCAAGGGACAGCAGATCCCAAGAGACCCAGTACTTC	CASSARDSRSQETQYF
-	TRBV11-2	-	TRBJ2-5	TGTGCCAGCAGCTTAGAGGTCGGCGGGTGGCCAGAGACCCAGTACTTC	CASSLEVGGWPETQYF
TRBD1	TRBV6-1	-	TRBJ1-4	TGTGCCAGCAGTGAAATCGGGGGACAGGAAAAACTGTTTTTT	CASSEIGGQEKLFF
-	TRBV12-3/TRBV12-4	few	TRBJ1-1	TGTGCCAGCAAGGAGGACACTGAAGCTTTCTTT	CASKEDTEAFF
-	TRBV12-1	few	TRBJ2-5	TGTGCCAGCAGGCAGCGGGAGGGCCTAGGTGAGACCCAGTACTTC	CASRQREGLGETQYF
-	TRBV5-1	-	TRBJ1-3	TGCGCCAGCAGCCCATCAGGGGCAAATGGAAACACCATATATTTT	CASSPSGANGNTIYF
-	TRBV11-1	-	TRBJ2-1	TGTGCCAGCATCCTCAGCGGCGATCCCTACAATGAGCAGTTCTTC	CASILSGDPYNEQFF
-	TRBV7-2	-	TRBJ1-5	TGTGCCAGCAGCGTACGGGGGGATCAGCCCCAGCATTTT	CASSVRGDQPQHF
TRBD2	TRBV4-1	-	TRBJ2-7	TGCGCCAGCAGCCTACGGGGCGGGAGCCCTAACTACGAGCAGTACTTC	CASSLRGGSPNYEQYF
-	TRBV5-4	many	TRBJ1-1	TGTGCCAGCAGCGAAATGACAGGAGAAGCTTTCTTT	CASSEMTGEAFF
TRBD1	TRBV7-3	-	TRBJ2-2	TGTGCCAGCAGCTTAAGGGACAGGGGTTCTGTCGGGACCGGGGAGCTGTTTTTT	CASSLRDRGSVGTGELFF
-	TRBV4-2	-	TRBJ2-2	TGTGCCAGCAGCGGTCACTCCGGGACTGACAACACCGGGGAGCTGTTTTTT	CASSGHSGTDNTGELFF
-	TRBV30	-	TRBJ1-5	TGTGCCTGGAGAAACAGGGTAAGCAATCAGCCCCAGCATTTT	CAWRNRVSNQPQHF
-	TRBV9	-	TRBJ2-1	TGTGCCAGCAGCGTAGTGGACAGTCCCTACAATGAGCAGTTCTTC	CASSVVDSPYNEQFF
-	TRBV5-6	few	TRBJ1-1	TGTGCCAGCAGCCCTAAGGTGGAGGGCCAAGCTTTCTTT	CASSPKVEGQAFF
-	TRBV1	-	TRBJ1-6	TGCACCAGCAGCCAAGACGGGGGGGGAAGGTATAATTCACCCCTCCACTTT	CTSSQDGGGRYNSPLHF
-	TRBV18	-	TRBJ1-3	TGTGCCAGCTCACCACCGACAGGTCCTGGAAACACCATATATTTT	CASSPPTGPGNTIYF
-	TRBV30	-	TRBJ1-5	TGTGCCTGGAGGGCCCAAGGGAGGCAGCCCCAGCATTTT	CAWRAQGRQPQHF
-	TRBV20-1	-	TRBJ2-7	TGCAGTGCTCTAGCGACCTACGAGCAGTACTTC	CSALATYEQYF
TRBD1	TRBV10-3	few	TRBJ1-4	TGTGCCATCAGTGAACGACAGGGAACTAATGAAAAACTGTTTTTT	CAISERQGTNEKLFF
TRBD2	TRBV30	-	TRBJ2-7	TGTGCCTGGCTGACTAGCGGGAGACCCTACGAGCAGTACTTC	CAWLTSGRPYEQYF
-	TRBV27	-	TRBJ2-7	TGTGCCAGCAGTCCCCAAATGGAGTACGAGCAGTACTTC	CASSPQMEYEQYF